Listed below are T cell receptor beta chains from one sample, sequenced in a study of cytomegalovirus exposure and HLA in healthy donors. The protocol was immunoSEQ multiplex PCR, while the TCRdb copy is restricted to in-frame clones and leaves out a portion. The sample shows about 140,000 clones, 60% to 85% of them seen only once. The sequencing sample was made of PBMCs. All receptors derive from a man younger than 35 in good health and CMV-seronegative. Both conserved end residues are part of each CDR3. Fields, in order: D gene, clone size, CDR3 length, V gene, J gene, CDR3 protein, CDR3 DNA. The D gene is left open where the match is weak. For some rows the clone size is stated as once, few or many, or as a class when expanded; others skip it.

D: TRBD1; size: .; length: 14; V: TRBV7-2; J: TRBJ1-1; CDR3: CASTFRGLNTEAFF; DNA: TGTGCCAGCACCTTCAGGGGGCTGAACACTGAAGCTTTCTTT
D: .; size: .; length: 12; V: TRBV5-6; J: TRBJ2-5; CDR3: CASSRDIETQYF; DNA: TGTGCCAGCAGCAGGGACATCGAGACCCAGTACTTC
D: .; size: .; length: 15; V: TRBV6-1; J: TRBJ2-5; CDR3: CASSLDRIEKETQYF; DNA: TGTGCCAGCAGTCTCGACAGGATTGAGAAAGAGACCCAGTACTTC
D: .; size: once; length: 15; V: TRBV4-3; J: TRBJ2-4; CDR3: CASSQEQTAQNIQYF; DNA: TGCGCCAGCAGCCAAGAGCAGACAGCCCAAAACATTCAGTACTTC
D: .; size: once; length: 15; V: TRBV25-1; J: TRBJ1-2; CDR3: CASSEGGRGQEGYTF; DNA: TGTGCCAGCAGTGAAGGAGGGCGAGGGCAGGAGGGCTACACCTTC
D: .; size: .; length: 13; V: TRBV11-3; J: TRBJ1-5; CDR3: CASSLLSNQPQHF; DNA: TGTGCCAGCAGCTTACTCAGCAATCAGCCCCAGCATTTT
D: .; size: .; length: 15; V: TRBV6-1; J: TRBJ2-7; CDR3: CASIFWGDSPYEQYF; DNA: TGTGCCAGCATATTTTGGGGGGACAGCCCCTACGAGCAGTACTTC
D: TRBD1; size: once; length: 14; V: TRBV10-3; J: TRBJ2-2; CDR3: CAINQQGTTGELFF; DNA: TGTGCCATCAACCAACAGGGGACCACCGGGGAGCTGTTTTTT
D: TRBD2; size: few; length: 16; V: TRBV9; J: TRBJ2-1; CDR3: CASSVAGGGAYNEQFF; DNA: TGTGCCAGCAGCGTAGCTGGCGGGGGGGCCTACAATGAGCAGTTCTTC
D: .; size: .; length: 14; V: TRBV19; J: TRBJ1-1; CDR3: CASSIEGGFTEAFF; DNA: TGTGCCAGTAGTATAGAGGGGGGGTTCACTGAAGCTTTCTTT
D: .; size: few; length: 15; V: TRBV4-3; J: TRBJ1-2; CDR3: CASSQDPRVNYGYTF; DNA: TGCGCCAGCAGCCAAGATCCGCGGGTTAACTATGGCTACACCTTC
D: .; size: .; length: 15; V: TRBV7-8; J: TRBJ1-2; CDR3: CASSLNRDSHRGYTF; DNA: TGTGCCAGCAGCTTAAACCGGGACTCCCACCGGGGCTACACCTTC
D: .; size: .; length: 14; V: TRBV19; J: TRBJ1-2; CDR3: CASSIAGTNYGYTF; DNA: TGTGCCAGTAGTATAGCAGGCACCAACTATGGCTACACCTTC
D: .; size: medium-sized; length: 13; V: TRBV21-1; J: TRBJ2-7; CDR3: CAGPGQSSYEQYF; DNA: TGTGCCGGTCCGGGACAGAGTTCCTACGAGCAGTACTTC
D: .; size: .; length: 14; V: TRBV7-9; J: TRBJ1-5; CDR3: CASSSRDTNQPQHF; DNA: TGTGCCAGCAGTTCCCGGGACACCAATCAGCCCCAGCATTTT
D: .; size: .; length: 13; V: TRBV7-2; J: TRBJ2-1; CDR3: CASSLRVHNEQFF; DNA: TGTGCCAGCAGCTTACGGGTCCACAATGAGCAGTTCTTC
D: TRBD1; size: .; length: 13; V: TRBV29-1; J: TRBJ2-7; CDR3: CSVLQDRGYEQYF; DNA: TGCAGCGTCCTACAAGACAGGGGCTACGAGCAGTACTTC